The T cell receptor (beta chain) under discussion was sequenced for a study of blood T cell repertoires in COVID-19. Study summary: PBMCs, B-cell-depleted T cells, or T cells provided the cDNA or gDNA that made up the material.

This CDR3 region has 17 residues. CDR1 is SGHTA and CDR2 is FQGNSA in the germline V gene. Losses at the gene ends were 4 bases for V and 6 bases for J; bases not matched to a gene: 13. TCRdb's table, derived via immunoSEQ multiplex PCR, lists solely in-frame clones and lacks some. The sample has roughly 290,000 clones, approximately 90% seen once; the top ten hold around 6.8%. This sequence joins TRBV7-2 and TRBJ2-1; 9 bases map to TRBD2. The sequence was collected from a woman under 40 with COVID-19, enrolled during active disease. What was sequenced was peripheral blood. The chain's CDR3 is CASSSRLLAGFGNEQFF. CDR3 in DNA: TGTGCCAGCAGCTCCCGGCTCCTAGCGGGGTTTGGCAATGAGCAGTTCTTC.